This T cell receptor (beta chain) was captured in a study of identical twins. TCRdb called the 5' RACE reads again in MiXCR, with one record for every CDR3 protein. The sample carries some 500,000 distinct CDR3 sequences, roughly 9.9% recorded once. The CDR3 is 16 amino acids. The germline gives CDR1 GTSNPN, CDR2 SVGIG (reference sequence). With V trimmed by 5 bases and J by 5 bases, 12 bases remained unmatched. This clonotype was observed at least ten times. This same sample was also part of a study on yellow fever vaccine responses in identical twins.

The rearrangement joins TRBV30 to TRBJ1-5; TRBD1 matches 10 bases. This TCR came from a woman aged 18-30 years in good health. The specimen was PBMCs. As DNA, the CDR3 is TGTGCCTGGGCCTATTCCGGGACAGGGGATCATCAGCCCCAGCATTTT. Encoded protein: CAWAYSGTGDHQPQHF.